These 12 T cell receptor beta chains share one sample of origin, sequenced in a study of OX40 agonist ivuxolimab in advanced cancers. Some clones are missing from TCRdb's copy, which holds only in-frame ones; the method was immunoSEQ multiplex PCR. The table lists 80,000 or so clones, approximately 89% of them singletons. The sequencing here drew on CD4+ or CD8+ T cells sorted from blood, taken in a trial of the OX40 agonist ivuxolimab. The source of these receptors is an adult with an advanced solid tumor such as melanoma, head and neck, liver or kidney cancer.

The chain couples TRBV5-1 to TRBJ2-3; TRBD1 is a possible D gene (5 bases). With 4 bases removed from V and 1 base from J, the gap between germline ends came to 16 bases. The CDR3 is 16 residues long. Germline CDR1 is SGHRS and CDR2 is YFSETQ. CDR3 in amino acids: CASSPGRMTGTDTQYF. CDR3 nucleotides: TGCGCCAGCAGCCCAGGTCGTATGACAGGCACAGATACGCAGTATTTT.

The CDR3 is CASTFRQNLNEKLFF. CDR3 nucleotides: TGTGCCAGTACCTTTCGGCAGAACCTTAATGAAAAACTGTTTTTT. The rearrangement uses TRBV19 and TRBJ1-4; no definite D call. The V and J ends lost 7 bases and 4 bases respectively, with 16 bases between them. The CDR3 extends over 15 amino acids. Germline CDR1 is LNHDA and CDR2 is SQIVND (reference sequence).

CDR3 protein: CASRPLRGGAYNEQFF. CDR3 sequence (DNA): TGTGCCAGCAGACCCCTGCGGGGGGGGGCTTACAATGAGCAGTTCTTC. This chain uses TRBV7-9 with TRBJ2-1; the match to TRBD2 covers 9 bases. The CDR3 consists of 16 residues. The germline V gene encodes CDR1 SEHNR and CDR2 FQNEAQ (reference sequence). Germline trimming cut 6 bases from V and 4 bases from J; bases unmatched to any gene: 10.

The chain couples TRBV19 to TRBJ2-3; D is unclear. This CDR3 is 15 amino acids long. Germline V lookup: CDR1 LNHDA, CDR2 SQIVND (reference sequence). The germline V and J ends were trimmed by 5 bases and 1 base, with 13 bases remaining between them. The CDR3 DNA reads TGTGCCAGTAGTCCCTTAGTGTTTCGCACAGATACGCAGTATTTT. Translated, it gives CASSPLVFRTDTQYF.

The genes are TRBV29-1 and TRBJ1-2; D remains unclear. CDR1 is SQVTM and CDR2 is ANQGSEA in the germline V gene. Trimming took off 0 bases at V and 3 bases at J, with 11 bases between the two ends. The CDR3 totals 14 residues. CDR3 in amino acids: CSVEDLPPDYGYTF. In nucleotides, the CDR3 is TGCAGCGTTGAAGATCTCCCCCCGGACTATGGCTACACCTTC.

The rearrangement uses TRBV20-1 and TRBJ2-5; unclear D gene. V dropped 6 bases and J dropped 5 bases, with 7 bases sitting between them. Germline CDR1 DFQATT, CDR2 SNEGSKA (reference sequence). The CDR3 loop spans 10 amino acids. The chain's CDR3 is CSAARETQYF. CDR3 in DNA: TGCAGTGCGGCCCGGGAGACCCAGTACTTC.

This clone was counted a few times. J is TRBJ1-1 and V is TRBV7-9; no clear D. In germline, CDR1 is SEHNR, CDR2 FQNEAQ (reference sequence). The ends were cut back, 2 bases at V and 2 bases at J, with 12 bases in the middle. The length of the CDR3 is 15 residues. This chain's CDR3 is CASSLSPGKNTEAFF. DNA for the CDR3: TGTGCCAGCAGCTTATCACCCGGAAAAAACACTGAAGCTTTCTTT. The whole variable domain, remainder taken from reference TRBV7-9 and TRBJ1-1, is DTGVSQNPRHKITKRGQNVTFRCDPISEHNRLYWYRQTLGQGPEFLTYFQNEAQLEKSRLLSDRFSAERPKGSFSTLEIQRTEQGDSAMYLCASSLSPGKNTEAFFGQGTRLTVV.

This clone showed up just a few times. The chain links TRBV25-1 to TRBJ2-7; D may be TRBD1 (5 bases). CDR3 length: 13 residues. Germline V gene data show CDR1 as MGHDK and CDR2 as SYGVNS. With 4 bases removed from V and 5 bases from J, the gap between germline ends came to 12 bases. CDR3 region: CASSAGFSNEQYF. The DNA for the CDR3 is TGTGCCAGCAGTGCAGGGTTTTCCAACGAGCAGTACTTC.

The V and J genes are TRBV7-8 and TRBJ2-7, with TRBD1 matching 8 bases. The germline gives CDR1 SGHVS, CDR2 FQNEAQ. J lost 3 bases, V lost 4 bases, and 11 bases had no gene match. The CDR3 has 16 amino acids. For the CDR3, the DNA is TGTGCCAGCAGCTCCGGAGGCGGGACAGGCAACTACGAGCAGTACTTC. It yields the protein CASSSGGGTGNYEQYF.

The chain carries TRBV7-8 and TRBJ1-4, with TRBD1 matching 8 bases. The CDR3 has 15 residues. Germline values: CDR1 SGHVS, CDR2 FQNEAQ. Trimming cost V 3 bases and J 8 bases; bases outside gene matches: 8. CDR3 protein: CASSLVGTGNEKLFF. In nucleotides, the CDR3 is TGTGCCAGCAGCTTGGTCGGGACAGGAAACGAAAAACTGTTTTTT.

This clone was detected a few times. The V and J genes are TRBV4-1 and TRBJ2-5, with 8 bases matching TRBD1. Trimming removed 4 bases from V and 7 bases from J; junction bases left unmatched: 8. The CDR3 sequence is 14 residues long. Germline loops: CDR1 MGHRA, CDR2 YSYEKL. The CDR3 region is CASSPDRVVGTQYF. The CDR3 DNA sequence: TGCGCCAGCAGCCCGGACAGGGTGGTCGGGACCCAGTACTTC.

This clone showed up just once. This chain uses TRBV19 with TRBJ2-2; 13 bases line up with TRBD2. The V and J ends lost 1 base and 0 bases, in that order; junction bases with no gene match: 2. The CDR3 is 18 amino acids. Looked up from germline, CDR1 is LNHDA and CDR2 is SQIVND (reference sequence). The CDR3 sequence is CASSIGTSGSANTGELFF. In DNA, the CDR3 is TGTGCCAGTAGTATAGGGACTAGCGGGAGCGCGAACACCGGGGAGCTGTTTTTT.